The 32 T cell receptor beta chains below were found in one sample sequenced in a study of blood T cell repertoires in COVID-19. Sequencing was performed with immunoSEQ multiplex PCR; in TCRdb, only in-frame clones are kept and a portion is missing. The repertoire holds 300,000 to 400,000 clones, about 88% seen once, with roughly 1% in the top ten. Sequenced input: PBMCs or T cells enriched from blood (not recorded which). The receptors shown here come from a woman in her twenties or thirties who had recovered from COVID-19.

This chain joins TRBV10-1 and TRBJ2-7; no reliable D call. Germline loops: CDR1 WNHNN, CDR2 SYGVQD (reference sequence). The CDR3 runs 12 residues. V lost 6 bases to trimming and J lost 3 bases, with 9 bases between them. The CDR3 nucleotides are TGCGCCAGCAGCCTGACGGGCTACGAGCAGTACTTC. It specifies CASSLTGYEQYF.

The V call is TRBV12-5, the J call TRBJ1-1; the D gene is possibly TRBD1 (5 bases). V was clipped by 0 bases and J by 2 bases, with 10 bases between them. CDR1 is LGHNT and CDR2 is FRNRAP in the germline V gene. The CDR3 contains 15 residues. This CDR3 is CASGLVRGTNTEAFF. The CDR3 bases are TGTGCTAGTGGTTTGGTACGGGGGACCAACACTGAAGCTTTCTTT.

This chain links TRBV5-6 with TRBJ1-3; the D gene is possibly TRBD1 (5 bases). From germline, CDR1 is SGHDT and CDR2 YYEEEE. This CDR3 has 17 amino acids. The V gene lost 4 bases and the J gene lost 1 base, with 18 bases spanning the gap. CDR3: CASSLGELRLSGNTIYF. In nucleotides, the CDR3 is TGTGCCAGCAGCCTAGGGGAACTCCGTTTATCTGGAAACACCATATATTTT.

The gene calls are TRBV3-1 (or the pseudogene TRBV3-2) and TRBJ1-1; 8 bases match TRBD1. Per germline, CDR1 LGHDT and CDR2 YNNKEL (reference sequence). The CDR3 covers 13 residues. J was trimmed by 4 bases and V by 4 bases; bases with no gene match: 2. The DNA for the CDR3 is TGTGCCAGCAGCCGACAGGGGCCCACTGAAGCTTTCTTT. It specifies CASSRQGPTEAFF.

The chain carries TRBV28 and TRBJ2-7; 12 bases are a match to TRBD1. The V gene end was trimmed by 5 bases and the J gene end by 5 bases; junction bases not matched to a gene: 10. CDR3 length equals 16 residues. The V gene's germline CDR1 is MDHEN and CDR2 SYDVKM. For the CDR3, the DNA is TGTGCCAGCAGTCAACCTACCGGGACAGGGGGCAACGAGCAGTACTTC. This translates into CASSQPTGTGGNEQYF.

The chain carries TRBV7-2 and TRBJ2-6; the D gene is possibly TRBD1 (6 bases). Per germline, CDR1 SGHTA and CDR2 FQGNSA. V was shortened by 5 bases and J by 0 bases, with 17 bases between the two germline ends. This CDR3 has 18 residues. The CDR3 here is CASSPTGTSGSGANVLTF. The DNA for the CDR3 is TGTGCCAGCAGCCCGACCGGGACAAGCGGCTCTGGGGCCAACGTCCTGACTTTC.

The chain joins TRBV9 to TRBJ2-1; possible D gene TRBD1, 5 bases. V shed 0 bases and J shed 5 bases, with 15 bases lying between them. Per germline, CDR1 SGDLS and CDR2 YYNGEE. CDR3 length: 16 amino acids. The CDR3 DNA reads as TGTGCCAGCAGCGTAGCCATTTGGGGCCCTAACAATGAGCAGTTCTTC. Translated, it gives CASSVAIWGPNNEQFF.

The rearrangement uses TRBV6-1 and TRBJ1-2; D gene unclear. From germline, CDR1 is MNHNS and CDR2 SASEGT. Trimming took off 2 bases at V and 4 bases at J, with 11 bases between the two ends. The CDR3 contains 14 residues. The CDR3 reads CASSEMEGSYGYTF. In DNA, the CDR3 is TGTGCCAGCAGTGAAATGGAGGGTTCCTATGGCTACACCTTC.

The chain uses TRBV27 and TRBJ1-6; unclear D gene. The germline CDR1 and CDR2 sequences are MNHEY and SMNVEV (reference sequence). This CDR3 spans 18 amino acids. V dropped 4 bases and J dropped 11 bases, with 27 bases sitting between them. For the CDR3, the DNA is TGTGCCAGCAGTTCCCTTTATAGGGAGGGCAGGTCTCGGGCACCCCTCCACTTT. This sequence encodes CASSSLYREGRSRAPLHF.

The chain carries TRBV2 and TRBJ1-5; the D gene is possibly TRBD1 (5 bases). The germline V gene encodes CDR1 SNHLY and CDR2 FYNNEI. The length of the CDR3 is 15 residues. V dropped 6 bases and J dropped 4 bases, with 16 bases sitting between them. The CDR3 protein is CASSDGGGSNQPQHF. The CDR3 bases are TGTGCCAGCAGCGATGGGGGGGGAAGTAATCAGCCCCAGCATTTT. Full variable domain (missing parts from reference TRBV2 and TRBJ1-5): EPEVTQTPSHQVTQMGQEVILRCVPISNHLYFYWYRQILGQKVEFLVSFYNNEISEKSEIFDDQFSVERPDGSNFTLKIRSTKLEDSAMYFCASSDGGGSNQPQHFGDGTRLSIL.

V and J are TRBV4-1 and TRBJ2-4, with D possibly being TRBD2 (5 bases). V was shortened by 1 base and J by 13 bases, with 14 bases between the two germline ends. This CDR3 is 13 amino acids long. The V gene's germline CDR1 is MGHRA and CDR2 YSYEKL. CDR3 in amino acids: CASSQVVEGRQYF. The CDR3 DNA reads TGCGCCAGCAGCCAAGTTGTAGAGGGTAGGCAGTACTTC.

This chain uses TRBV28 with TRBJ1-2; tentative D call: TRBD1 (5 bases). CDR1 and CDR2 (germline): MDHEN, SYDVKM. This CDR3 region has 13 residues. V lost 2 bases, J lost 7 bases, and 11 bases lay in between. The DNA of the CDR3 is TGTGCCAGCAGTTTAAGACAGTCTCCTGGCTACACCTTC. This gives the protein CASSLRQSPGYTF.

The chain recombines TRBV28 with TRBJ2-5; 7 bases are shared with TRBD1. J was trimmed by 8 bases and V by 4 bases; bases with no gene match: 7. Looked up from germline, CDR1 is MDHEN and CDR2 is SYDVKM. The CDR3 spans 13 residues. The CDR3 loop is CASSSGTAVTQYF. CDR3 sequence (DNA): TGTGCCAGCAGTTCCGGGACAGCGGTAACCCAGTACTTC.

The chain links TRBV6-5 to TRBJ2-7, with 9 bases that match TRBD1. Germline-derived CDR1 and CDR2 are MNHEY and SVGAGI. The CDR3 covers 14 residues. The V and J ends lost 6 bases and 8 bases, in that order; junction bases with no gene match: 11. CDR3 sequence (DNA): TGTGCCAGCAGGGAGGGGGACAGGGTAAACCAGCAGTACTTC. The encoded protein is CASREGDRVNQQYF.

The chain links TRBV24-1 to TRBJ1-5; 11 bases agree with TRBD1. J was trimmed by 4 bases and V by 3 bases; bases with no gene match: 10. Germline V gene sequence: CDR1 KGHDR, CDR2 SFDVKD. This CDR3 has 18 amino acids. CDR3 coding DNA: TGTGCCACCAGTGATGACCGGGACAGGGGGGGTCGGAATCAGCCCCAGCATTTT. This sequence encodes CATSDDRDRGGRNQPQHF.

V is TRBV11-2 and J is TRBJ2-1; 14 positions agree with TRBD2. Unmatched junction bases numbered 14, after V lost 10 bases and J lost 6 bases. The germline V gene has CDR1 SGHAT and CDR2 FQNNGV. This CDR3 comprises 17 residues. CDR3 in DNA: TGTGCCACACGACAGACTAGCGGGGGGGCCATCAGCAATGAGCAGTTCTTC. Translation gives CATRQTSGGAISNEQFF.

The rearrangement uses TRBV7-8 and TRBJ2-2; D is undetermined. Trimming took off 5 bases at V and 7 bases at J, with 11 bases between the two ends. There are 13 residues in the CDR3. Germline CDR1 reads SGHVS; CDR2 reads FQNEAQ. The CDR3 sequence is CASSPHEYGELFF. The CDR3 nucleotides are TGTGCCAGCAGCCCGCACGAGTACGGGGAGCTGTTTTTT.

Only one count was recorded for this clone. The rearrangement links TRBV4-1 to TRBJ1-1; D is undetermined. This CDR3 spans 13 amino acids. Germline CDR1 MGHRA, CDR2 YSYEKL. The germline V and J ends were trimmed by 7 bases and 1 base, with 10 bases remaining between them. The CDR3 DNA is TGCGCCAGCAAAAACAGCAGGAACACTGAAGCTTTCTTT. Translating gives CASKNSRNTEAFF.

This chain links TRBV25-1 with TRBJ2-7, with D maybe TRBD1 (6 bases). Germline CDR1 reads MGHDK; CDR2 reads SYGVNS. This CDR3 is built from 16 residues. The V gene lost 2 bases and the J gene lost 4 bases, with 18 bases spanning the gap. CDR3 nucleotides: TGTGCCAGCAGTGAAGCCCAACGGGACACCACGTACGAGCAGTACTTC. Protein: CASSEAQRDTTYEQYF.

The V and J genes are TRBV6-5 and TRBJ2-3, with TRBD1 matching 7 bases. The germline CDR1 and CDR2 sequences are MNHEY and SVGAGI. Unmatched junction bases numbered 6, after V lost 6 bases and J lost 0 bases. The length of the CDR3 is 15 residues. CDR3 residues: CASRQTTGSTDTQYF. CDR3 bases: TGTGCCAGCAGACAAACGACAGGGAGCACAGATACGCAGTATTTT.

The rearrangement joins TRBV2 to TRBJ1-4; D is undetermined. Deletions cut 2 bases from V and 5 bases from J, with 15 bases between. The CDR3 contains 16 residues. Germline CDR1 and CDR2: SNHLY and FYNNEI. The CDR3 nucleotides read TGTGCCAGCAGTGAAAGTAGCCGCGGATGGAATGAAAAACTGTTTTTT. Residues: CASSESSRGWNEKLFF.

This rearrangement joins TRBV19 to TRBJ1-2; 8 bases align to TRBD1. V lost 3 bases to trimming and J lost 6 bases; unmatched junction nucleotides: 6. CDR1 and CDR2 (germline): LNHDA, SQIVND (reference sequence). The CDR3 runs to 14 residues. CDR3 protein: CASSIGSTGDGYTF. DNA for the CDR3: TGTGCCAGTAGTATTGGTTCGACAGGGGATGGCTACACCTTC.

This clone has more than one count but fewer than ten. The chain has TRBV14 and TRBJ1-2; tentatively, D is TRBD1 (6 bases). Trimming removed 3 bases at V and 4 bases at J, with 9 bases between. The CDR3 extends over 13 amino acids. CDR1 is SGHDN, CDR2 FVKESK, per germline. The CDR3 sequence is CASSHGTFYGYTF. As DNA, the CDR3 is TGTGCCAGCAGCCATGGGACATTCTATGGCTACACCTTC.

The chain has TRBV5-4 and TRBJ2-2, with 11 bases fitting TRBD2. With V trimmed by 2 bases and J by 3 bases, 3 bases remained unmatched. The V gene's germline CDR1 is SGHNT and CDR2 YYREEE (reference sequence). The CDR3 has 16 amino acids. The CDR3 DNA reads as TGTGCCAGCAGCTTTAGCGGGGGGGCTCACACCGGGGAGCTGTTTTTT. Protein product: CASSFSGGAHTGELFF.

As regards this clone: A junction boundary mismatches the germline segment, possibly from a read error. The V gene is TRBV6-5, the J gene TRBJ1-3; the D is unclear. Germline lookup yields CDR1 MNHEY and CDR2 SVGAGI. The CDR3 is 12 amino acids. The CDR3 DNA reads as TGTGCCAGCCGTTCAAGTATTACACCCTCGAGGTTT. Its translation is CASRSSITPSRF.

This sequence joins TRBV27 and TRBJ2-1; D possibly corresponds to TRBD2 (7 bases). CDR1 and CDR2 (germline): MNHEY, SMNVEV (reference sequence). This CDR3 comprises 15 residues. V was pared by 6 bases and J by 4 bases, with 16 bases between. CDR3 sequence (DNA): TGTGCCAGCAGACTAAGGGGGGGTCTTTACAATGAGCAGTTCTTC. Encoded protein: CASRLRGGLYNEQFF.

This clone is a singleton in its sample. CDR3 in DNA: TGTGCCAGTAGTATAGATGTCCAGCCATACCGCGGTGGCTACACCTTC. Its translation is CASSIDVQPYRGGYTF. The rearrangement links TRBV19 to TRBJ1-2; D ambiguous. Germline V gives CDR1 LNHDA, CDR2 SQIVND (reference sequence). Trimming cost V 0 bases and J 7 bases, with 18 bases left between them. The CDR3 loop spans 16 amino acids.

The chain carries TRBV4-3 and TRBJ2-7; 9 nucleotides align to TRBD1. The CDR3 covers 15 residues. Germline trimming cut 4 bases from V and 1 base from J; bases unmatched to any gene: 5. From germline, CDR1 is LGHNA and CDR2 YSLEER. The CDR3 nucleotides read TGCGCCAGCAGCCGTGGGACAGGGTTATCCTACGAGCAGTACTTC. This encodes CASSRGTGLSYEQYF.

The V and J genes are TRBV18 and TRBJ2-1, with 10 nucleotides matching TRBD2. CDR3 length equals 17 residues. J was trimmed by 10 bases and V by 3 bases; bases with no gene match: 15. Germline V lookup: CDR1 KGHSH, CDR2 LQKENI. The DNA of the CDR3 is TGTGCCAGCTCACCTCCGTTACTAAGCGGGGGGGTGCGGGAGCAGTTCTTC. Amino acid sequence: CASSPPLLSGGVREQFF.

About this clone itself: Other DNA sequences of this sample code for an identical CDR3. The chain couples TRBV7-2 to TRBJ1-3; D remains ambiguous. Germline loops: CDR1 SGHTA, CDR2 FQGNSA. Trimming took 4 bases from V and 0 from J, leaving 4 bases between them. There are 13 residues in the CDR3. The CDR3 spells CASSSRSGNTIYF. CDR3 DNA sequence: TGTGCCAGCAGCTCCCGCTCTGGAAACACCATATATTTT. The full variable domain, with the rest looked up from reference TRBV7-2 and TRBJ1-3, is GAGVSQSPSNKVTEKGKDVELRCDPISGHTALYWYRQSLGQGLEFLIYFQGNSAPDKSGLPSDRFSAERTGGSVSTLTIQRTQQEDSAVYLCASSSRSGNTIYFGEGSWLTVV.

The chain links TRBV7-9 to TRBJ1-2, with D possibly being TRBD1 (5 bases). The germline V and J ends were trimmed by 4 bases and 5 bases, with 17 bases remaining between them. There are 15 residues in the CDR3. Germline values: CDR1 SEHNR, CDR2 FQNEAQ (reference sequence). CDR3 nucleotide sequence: TGTGCCAGCAGCTCGCCCGGGACTCTTTTATATGGCTACACCTTC. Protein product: CASSSPGTLLYGYTF.

The CDR3 nucleotides are TGTGCCAGCAGCTGGACTAGCGGGGGGGCCTCCTACAATGAGCAGTTCTTC. Amino acid sequence: CASSWTSGGASYNEQFF. The chain carries TRBV5-6 and TRBJ2-1; 15 nucleotides line up with TRBD2. The CDR3 loop spans 17 amino acids. V lost 3 bases and J lost 0; bases outside the gene matches: 1. Germline CDR1 and CDR2: SGHDT and YYEEEE.